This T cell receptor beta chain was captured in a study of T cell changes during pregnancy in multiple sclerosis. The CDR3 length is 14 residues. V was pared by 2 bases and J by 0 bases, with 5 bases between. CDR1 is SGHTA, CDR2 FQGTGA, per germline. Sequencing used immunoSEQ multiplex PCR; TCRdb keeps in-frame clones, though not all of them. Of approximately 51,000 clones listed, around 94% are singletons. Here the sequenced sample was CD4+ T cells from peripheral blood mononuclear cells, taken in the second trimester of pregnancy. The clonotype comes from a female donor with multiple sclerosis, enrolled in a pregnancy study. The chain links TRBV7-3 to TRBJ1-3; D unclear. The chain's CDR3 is CASSLGLSGNTIYF. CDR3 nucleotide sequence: TGTGCCAGCAGCTTAGGGCTCTCTGGAAACACCATATATTTT. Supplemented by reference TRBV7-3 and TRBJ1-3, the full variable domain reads GAGVSQTPSNKVTEKGKYVELRCDPISGHTALYWYRQSLGQGPEFLIYFQGTGAADDSGLPNDRFFAVRPEGSVSTLKIQRTERGDSAVYLCASSLGLSGNTIYFGEGSWLTVV.